These T cell receptor beta chains were read from a single sample in a study of cytomegalovirus exposure and HLA in healthy donors. Produced via immunoSEQ multiplex PCR; TCRdb's table is partial and in-frame only. The sample lists fewer than 200,000 clones; 85% were seen once. The sample was PBMCs. The receptor source for this set is a man aged 18 to 29 in good health and CMV-seropositive. CDR3s include the opening cysteine and the closing phenylalanine or tryptophan. A D gene is named only where the DNA matches it firmly. The size field is filled for only some rows; it gives once, few, many or a size class.

j_call,d_call,clone_size,v_call,cdr3_length,cdr3_aa,cdr3_nt
TRBJ2-7,TRBD2,once,TRBV5-4,18,CASSLGAYVAGGLYEQYF,TGTGCCAGCAGCTTGGGGGCCTACGTAGCGGGGGGACTTTACGAGCAGTACTTC
TRBJ2-5,TRBD1,NA,TRBV10-2,15,CASSEATGGVGTQYF,TGCGCCAGCAGTGAGGCGACAGGGGGCGTTGGGACCCAGTACTTC
TRBJ1-5,TRBD1,NA,TRBV6-1,14,CASSEQGAGQPQHF,TGTGCCAGCAGTGAACAGGGGGCAGGTCAGCCCCAGCATTTT
TRBJ1-5,TRBD1,NA,TRBV28,14,CASRPTGEGQPQHF,TGTGCCAGCAGACCGACAGGGGAAGGTCAGCCCCAGCATTTT
TRBJ2-7,NA,NA,TRBV4-1,16,CASSQERTPGGYEQYF,TGCGCCAGCAGCCAAGAGCGAACCCCCGGGGGTTACGAGCAGTACTTC
TRBJ2-2,NA,NA,TRBV11-2,17,CASSLPNDRRDTGELFF,TGTGCCAGCAGCTTACCGAACGACAGGCGAGACACCGGGGAGCTGTTTTTT
TRBJ1-1,TRBD1,NA,TRBV13,14,CASSPQGVNTEAFF,TGTGCCAGCAGCCCCCAGGGGGTGAACACTGAAGCTTTCTTT
TRBJ2-7,TRBD2,NA,TRBV7-6,15,CASSGLAGGGYEQYF,TGTGCCAGCAGCGGACTAGCGGGAGGGGGTTACGAGCAGTACTTC
TRBJ1-5,NA,few,TRBV6-5,15,CAITRAGVRGQPQHF,TGTGCCATCACGAGGGCGGGGGTAAGAGGTCAGCCCCAGCATTTT
TRBJ2-7,NA,NA,TRBV11-2,14,CASSLGTAPYEQYF,TGTGCCAGCAGCTTAGGGACAGCTCCCTACGAGCAGTACTTC
TRBJ2-2,TRBD2,NA,TRBV27,14,CASSLASGTGELFF,TGTGCCAGCAGTTTGGCTAGCGGCACCGGGGAGCTGTTTTTT
TRBJ2-3,NA,NA,TRBV18,15,CASSPRVGATDTQYF,TGTGCCAGCTCACCACGTGTAGGGGCCACAGATACGCAGTATTTT
TRBJ2-3,NA,once,TRBV30,13,CAWSVLDTDTQYF,TGTGCCTGGAGTGTACTAGACACAGATACGCAGTATTTT
TRBJ2-3,NA,NA,TRBV9,14,CASSSRQSTDTQYF,TGTGCCAGCAGCTCTAGACAGAGCACAGATACGCAGTATTTT
TRBJ2-5,TRBD1,few,TRBV7-8,14,CASSLVTGTAAQYF,TGTGCCAGCAGCTTAGTTACCGGGACAGCGGCCCAGTACTTC
TRBJ2-7,TRBD2,NA,TRBV10-3,14,CAISSGTTPYEQYF,TGTGCCATCAGTAGTGGGACTACCCCCTACGAGCAGTACTTC
TRBJ1-2,TRBD1,NA,TRBV19,14,CASLRTGSNYGYTF,TGTGCCAGCCTTCGGACAGGCTCTAACTATGGCTACACCTTC
TRBJ2-5,NA,NA,TRBV11-1,13,CASSLGGGGTQYF,TGTGCCAGCAGCTTAGGGGGAGGAGGAACCCAGTACTTC
TRBJ2-2,TRBD1,NA,TRBV4-2,16,CASSYTGTGGAGELFF,TGTGCCAGCAGCTATACCGGGACAGGGGGCGCCGGGGAGCTGTTTTTT
TRBJ2-1,NA,NA,TRBV28,13,CASSRGAVGEQFF,TGTGCCAGCAGCAGGGGGGCCGTAGGTGAGCAGTTCTTC
TRBJ1-1,NA,NA,TRBV7-3,13,CASSSRPETEAFF,TGTGCCAGCAGCTCCCGTCCGGAGACCGAAGCTTTCTTT
TRBJ2-5,NA,NA,TRBV28,15,CASSPPGQVQETQYF,TGTGCCAGCAGCCCCCCGGGACAAGTCCAAGAGACCCAGTACTTC
TRBJ1-1,NA,NA,TRBV28,12,CASREWETEAFF,TGTGCCAGCAGGGAGTGGGAGACTGAAGCTTTCTTT
TRBJ2-3,TRBD2,NA,TRBV7-9,18,CASSLPKGLAGAADTQYF,TGTGCCAGCAGCTTACCAAAAGGACTAGCGGGAGCGGCAGATACGCAGTATTTT
TRBJ1-2,NA,NA,TRBV7-2,18,CASSFSYFRLDQNYGYTF,TGTGCCAGCAGCTTCTCCTATTTTAGACTCGACCAAAACTATGGCTACACCTTC
TRBJ2-7,NA,once,TRBV28,16,CASSSPHSGQSYEQYF,TGTGCCAGCAGTTCCCCACATTCGGGACAAAGCTACGAGCAGTACTTC
TRBJ1-2,TRBD1,NA,TRBV6-5,14,CASSYYGQGGGYTF,TGTGCCAGCAGTTACTACGGCCAGGGGGGTGGCTACACCTTC
TRBJ2-2,NA,once,TRBV5-6,17,CASSVGGIGGIAGELFF,TGTGCCAGCAGCGTGGGCGGGATAGGGGGCATCGCCGGGGAGCTGTTTTTT
TRBJ2-7,NA,few,TRBV28,12,CASSLAGYEQYF,TGTGCCAGCAGTTTAGCGGGCTACGAGCAGTACTTC
TRBJ2-4,NA,NA,TRBV6-5,15,CASGELGTSKNIQYF,TGTGCCAGCGGGGAGCTCGGGACATCTAAAAACATTCAGTACTTC
TRBJ2-1,NA,NA,TRBV21-1,17,CASSTRRVDRAYNEQFF,TGTGCCAGCAGCACGAGGCGGGTGGACAGGGCTTACAATGAGCAGTTCTTC
TRBJ2-7,TRBD2,NA,TRBV28,15,CASSRTSGGADEQYF,TGTGCCAGCAGTCGGACTAGCGGGGGGGCCGACGAGCAGTACTTC
TRBJ1-2,TRBD1,NA,TRBV30,14,CAWHRQGSNYGYTF,TGTGCCTGGCACCGACAGGGAAGTAACTATGGCTACACCTTC
TRBJ2-5,TRBD1,NA,TRBV18,14,CASSLDRVQETQYF,TGTGCCAGCTCACTTGACAGGGTCCAAGAGACCCAGTACTTC
TRBJ2-2,TRBD2,NA,TRBV5-1,15,CASGGVSPNTGELFF,TGCGCCAGCGGGGGGGTGTCCCCTAACACCGGGGAGCTGTTTTTT
TRBJ2-1,TRBD2,NA,TRBV6-7,17,CASSYALTSGSSIEQFF,TGTGCCAGCAGTTACGCCCTAACTAGCGGGAGTAGTATTGAGCAGTTCTTC
TRBJ1-2,TRBD1,NA,TRBV11-2,16,CASSLEGDRTNYGYTF,TGTGCCAGCAGCTTAGAGGGGGACAGGACTAACTATGGCTACACCTTC
TRBJ1-1,TRBD1,NA,TRBV27,14,CASTQGQGLSEAFF,TGTGCCAGCACCCAGGGACAGGGTCTGTCTGAAGCTTTCTTT
TRBJ2-3,NA,NA,TRBV5-1,12,CASSLSVDTQYF,TGCGCCAGCAGCTTATCCGTGGATACGCAGTATTTT
TRBJ1-6,TRBD1,NA,TRBV7-9,15,CASSPRQGNNSPLHF,TGTGCCAGCAGCCCCCGACAGGGGAATAATTCACCCCTCCACTTT
TRBJ1-1,NA,NA,TRBV4-1,15,CASSQGEAVRTEAFF,TGCGCCAGCAGCCAAGGGGAGGCGGTGAGGACTGAAGCTTTCTTT
TRBJ2-6,TRBD1,NA,TRBV27,19,CASSLRGQSFHSGANVLTF,TGTGCCAGCAGTTTAAGGGGACAGTCCTTTCACTCTGGGGCCAACGTCCTGACTTTC
TRBJ2-7,NA,few,TRBV7-9,13,CASSREAAYEQYF,TGTGCCAGCAGCCGGGAAGCAGCCTACGAGCAGTACTTC
TRBJ2-3,TRBD2,NA,TRBV6-5,15,CASSPPSGSWDTQYF,TGTGCCAGCAGCCCTCCTAGCGGGAGTTGGGATACGCAGTATTTT
TRBJ2-1,TRBD2,once,TRBV7-9,15,CASSPLAGDRNEQFF,TGTGCCAGCAGCCCGTTAGCGGGAGATCGGAATGAGCAGTTCTTC
TRBJ2-5,NA,once,TRBV5-1,14,CASVPGGGRETQYF,TGCGCCAGCGTGCCTGGGGGAGGAAGAGAGACCCAGTACTTC